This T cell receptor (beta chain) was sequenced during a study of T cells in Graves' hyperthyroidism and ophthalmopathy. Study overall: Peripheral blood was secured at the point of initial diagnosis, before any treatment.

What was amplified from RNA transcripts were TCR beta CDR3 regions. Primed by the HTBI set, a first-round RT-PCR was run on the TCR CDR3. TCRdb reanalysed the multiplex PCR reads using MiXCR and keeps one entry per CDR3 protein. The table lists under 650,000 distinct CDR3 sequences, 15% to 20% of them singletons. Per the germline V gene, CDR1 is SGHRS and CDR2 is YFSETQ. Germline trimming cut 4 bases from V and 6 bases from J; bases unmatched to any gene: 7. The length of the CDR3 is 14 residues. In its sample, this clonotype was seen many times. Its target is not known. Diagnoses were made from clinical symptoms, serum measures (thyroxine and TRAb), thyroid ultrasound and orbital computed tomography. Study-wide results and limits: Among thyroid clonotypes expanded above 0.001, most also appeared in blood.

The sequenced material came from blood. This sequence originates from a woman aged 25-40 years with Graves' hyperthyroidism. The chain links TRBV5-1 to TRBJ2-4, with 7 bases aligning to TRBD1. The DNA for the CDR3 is TGCGCCAGCAGCCCGACAGGGATTCGAAACATTCAGTACTTC. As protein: CASSPTGIRNIQYF.